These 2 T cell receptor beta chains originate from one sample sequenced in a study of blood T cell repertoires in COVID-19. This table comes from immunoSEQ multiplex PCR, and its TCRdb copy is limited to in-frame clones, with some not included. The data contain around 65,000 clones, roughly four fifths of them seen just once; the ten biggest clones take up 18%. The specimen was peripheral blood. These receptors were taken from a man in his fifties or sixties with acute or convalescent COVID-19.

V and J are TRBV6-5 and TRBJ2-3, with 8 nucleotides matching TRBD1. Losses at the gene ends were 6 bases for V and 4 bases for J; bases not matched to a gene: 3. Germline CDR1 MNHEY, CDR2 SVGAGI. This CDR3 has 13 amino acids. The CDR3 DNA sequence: TGTGCCAGCAGGCAACAGGGGGCAGATACGCAGTATTTT. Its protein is CASRQQGADTQYF.

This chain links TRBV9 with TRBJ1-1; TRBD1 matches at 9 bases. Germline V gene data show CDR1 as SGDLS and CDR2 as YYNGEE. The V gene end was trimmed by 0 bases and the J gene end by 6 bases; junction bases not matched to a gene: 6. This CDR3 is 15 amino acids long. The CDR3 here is CASSVEDRGDSEAFF. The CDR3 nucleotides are TGTGCCAGCAGCGTAGAGGACAGGGGTGATTCTGAAGCTTTCTTT.